A selection of T cell receptor beta chains follows, all from one sample in a study of blood T cell repertoires in COVID-19. Assay: immunoSEQ multiplex PCR; the TCRdb copy retains only in-frame clones and omits some. The data show 150,000 to 160,000 clones, with around 85% seen just once and 0.6% to 0.7% held by the top ten. Sequencing was carried out using peripheral blood. These receptors were obtained from a man aged 55 to 69 with COVID-19, enrolled during active disease. CDR3s include the opening cysteine and the closing phenylalanine or tryptophan. A D gene is named only where the DNA matches it firmly. The listing skips clone size in some rows; elsewhere it reads once, few, many or a size class.

v_gene	abundance	d_gene	j_gene	CDR3aa	CDR3nt
TRBV5-1	-	TRBD2	TRBJ2-5	CASSLGLAGKETQYF	TGCGCCAGCAGCCTAGGACTAGCGGGGAAAGAGACCCAGTACTTC
TRBV7-9	-	-	TRBJ1-3	CASSKGSLAKVENTIYF	TGTGCCAGCAGCAAAGGCTCGCTAGCCAAGGTTGAAAACACCATATATTTT
TRBV19	-	-	TRBJ1-1	CASSTWDSAGAFF	TGTGCCAGTAGTACTTGGGACTCGGCTGGGGCTTTCTTT
TRBV11-2	-	TRBD1	TRBJ2-7	CASSFSGTGSGEQYF	TGTGCCAGCAGCTTCTCCGGGACAGGGTCAGGCGAGCAGTACTTC
TRBV19	-	TRBD2	TRBJ2-3	CASSSTSGFFSDTQYF	TGTGCCAGTAGTTCGACTAGCGGGTTCTTCTCAGATACGCAGTATTTT
TRBV5-1	-	-	TRBJ2-3	CASSLASEWGATQYF	TGCGCCAGCAGCTTGGCGTCCGAATGGGGAGCTACGCAGTATTTT
TRBV6-2/TRBV6-3	-	TRBD2	TRBJ2-7	CASSFGLEEYEQYF	TGTGCCAGCAGTTTCGGACTAGAAGAGTACGAGCAGTACTTC
TRBV6-5	-	TRBD2	TRBJ2-5	CASSYLRGLNQETQYF	TGTGCCAGCAGTTATCTTCGGGGACTAAACCAAGAGACCCAGTACTTC
TRBV6-5	-	-	TRBJ1-2	CASSSAAGVGYTF	TGTGCCAGCAGTTCCGCTGCAGGGGTCGGCTACACCTTC
TRBV19	-	TRBD2	TRBJ2-1	CASTLASGYNEQFF	TGTGCCAGTACCTTGGCTAGCGGTTACAATGAGCAGTTCTTC
TRBV19	-	TRBD1	TRBJ1-1	CASKTGMVNTEAFF	TGTGCCAGCAAGACAGGGATGGTGAACACTGAAGCTTTCTTT
TRBV11-3	few	-	TRBJ1-2	CASSPTSGGANGYTF	TGTGCCAGCAGCCCCACCTCGGGGGGGGCGAATGGCTACACCTTC
TRBV5-8	-	-	TRBJ1-1	CASSLASPETEAFF	TGTGCCAGCAGCTTGGCCTCCCCGGAGACTGAAGCTTTCTTT
TRBV6-5	-	TRBD1	TRBJ1-5	CASGAGQGNQPQHF	TGTGCCAGCGGAGCGGGACAGGGCAACCAGCCCCAGCATTTT
TRBV4-2	-	TRBD1	TRBJ1-3	CASSQDPGGGSGNTIYF	TGTGCCAGCAGCCAAGATCCAGGGGGCGGCTCTGGAAACACCATATATTTT
TRBV11-3	-	TRBD1	TRBJ1-2	CASSLVTGGGYTF	TGTGCCAGCAGCTTAGTTACAGGGGGCGGCTACACCTTC
TRBV7-2	-	-	TRBJ1-4	CASSFGGLNEKLFF	TGTGCCAGCAGCTTCGGGGGTCTCAATGAAAAACTGTTTTTT
TRBV5-8	once	TRBD1	TRBJ2-2	CASSGTGGPNTGELFF	TGTGCCAGCAGCGGAACAGGGGGCCCGAACACCGGGGAGCTGTTTTTT
TRBV7-8	-	TRBD1	TRBJ1-2	CASSRDRVNYGYTF	TGTGCCAGCAGTAGGGACAGGGTGAACTATGGCTACACCTTC
TRBV7-2	-	-	TRBJ1-2	CASSLGAYTSEVYGYTF	TGTGCCAGCAGCTTAGGTGCATACACCAGCGAAGTCTATGGCTACACCTTC
TRBV14	few	-	TRBJ2-2	CASSPQNTGELFF	TGTGCCAGCAGCCCACAGAACACCGGGGAGCTGTTTTTT
TRBV27	-	-	TRBJ2-3	CASSFRETYTDTQYF	TGTGCCAGCAGTTTTCGGGAGACCTACACAGATACGCAGTATTTT
TRBV7-2	-	-	TRBJ1-1	CANSGDPNTEAFF	TGTGCCAACTCGGGGGACCCGAACACTGAAGCTTTCTTT
TRBV6-6	-	-	TRBJ1-6	CASSHPQGSKLPLHF	TGTGCCAGCAGTCACCCCCAGGGCTCGAAACTCCCCCTCCACTTT
TRBV6-2/TRBV6-3	-	-	TRBJ1-1	CASSFSGSNTEAFF	TGTGCCAGCAGTTTCTCCGGGTCGAACACTGAAGCTTTCTTT
TRBV5-1	-	-	TRBJ1-1	CASRSNTEAFF	TGCGCCAGCAGGTCAAACACTGAAGCTTTCTTT
TRBV6-2/TRBV6-3	-	-	TRBJ1-2	CASSNTRVLNGYTF	TGTGCCAGCAGTAACACCAGGGTTCTCAATGGCTACACCTTC
TRBV30	-	-	TRBJ1-5	CAWSVGGGSQPQHF	TGTGCCTGGAGTGTTGGCGGGGGTAGTCAGCCCCAGCATTTT
TRBV19	few	-	TRBJ1-1	CASSTRGRWNTEAFF	TGTGCCAGTAGTACTCGGGGGAGGTGGAACACTGAAGCTTTCTTT
TRBV9	-	-	TRBJ1-3	CASSSQESGNTIYF	TGTGCCAGCAGCTCACAGGAGTCTGGAAACACCATATATTTT
TRBV11-2	-	TRBD1	TRBJ1-5	CASSLGGTANQPQHF	TGTGCCAGCAGCTTAGGGGGGACAGCCAATCAGCCCCAGCATTTT
TRBV5-8	-	-	TRBJ1-5	CASSLGRLAAIQPQHF	TGTGCCAGCAGCTTGGGGCGGTTGGCAGCCATTCAGCCCCAGCATTTT
TRBV3-1/TRBV3-2	-	-	TRBJ2-7	CASSQGRGTAYEQYF	TGTGCCAGCAGCCAAGGACGGGGGACTGCCTACGAGCAGTACTTC
TRBV4-1	-	TRBD2	TRBJ2-5	CASRKGTSGRETQYF	TGCGCCAGCAGGAAAGGGACTAGCGGGAGAGAGACCCAGTACTTC
TRBV28	few	TRBD1	TRBJ2-7	CASSLTGGAYEQYF	TGTGCCAGCAGCTTGACAGGGGGCGCCTACGAGCAGTACTTC
TRBV5-1	-	-	TRBJ2-2	CASSPPGSRGNTGELFF	TGCGCCAGCAGCCCCCCAGGTAGTAGGGGCAACACCGGGGAGCTGTTTTTT
TRBV6-5	-	-	TRBJ1-2	CASSLPGNPYGYTF	TGTGCCAGCAGCCTGCCAGGCAACCCCTATGGCTACACCTTC
TRBV7-2	few	TRBD2	TRBJ2-1	CASSHLAAKNNEQFF	TGTGCCAGCAGCCATCTAGCGGCCAAAAACAATGAGCAGTTCTTC
TRBV19	-	TRBD1	TRBJ1-1	CASTTEQGAAEAFF	TGTGCCAGTACCACGGAGCAGGGGGCGGCTGAAGCTTTCTTT
TRBV5-8	-	TRBD1	TRBJ1-3	CASSLSGTGLGNTIYF	TGTGCCAGCAGCTTGTCTGGGACAGGGCTGGGAAACACCATATATTTT
TRBV5-1	once	TRBD2	TRBJ2-1	CASSLVTSGYNEQFF	TGCGCCAGCAGCTTGGTTACTAGCGGTTACAATGAGCAGTTCTTC
TRBV5-5	-	TRBD1	TRBJ1-1	CASSPGQKNTEAFF	TGTGCCAGCAGCCCGGGACAGAAGAACACTGAAGCTTTCTTT
TRBV5-1	-	TRBD1	TRBJ1-3	CASSSAGTGDGNTIYF	TGCGCCAGCAGCTCCGCCGGGACAGGGGATGGAAACACCATATATTTT
TRBV5-1	-	-	TRBJ2-7	CASSPLQGTHEQYF	TGCGCCAGCAGCCCACTACAGGGGACTCACGAGCAGTACTTC
TRBV19	-	TRBD1	TRBJ1-3	CASSTARTGPGNTIYF	TGTGCCAGTAGTACCGCCCGGACAGGACCAGGAAACACCATATATTTT
TRBV25-1	-	-	TRBJ2-3	CASSEFGSRDTQYF	TGTGCCAGCAGTGAATTTGGGAGTCGGGATACGCAGTATTTT
TRBV7-2	-	-	TRBJ2-1	CASSSRSQYNEQFF	TGTGCCAGCAGCTCCAGATCCCAATACAATGAGCAGTTCTTC
TRBV6-5	once	TRBD1	TRBJ2-7	CASSYRQGAYEQYF	TGTGCCAGCAGTTACCGACAGGGGGCATATGAGCAGTACTTC
TRBV6-4	-	-	TRBJ1-5	CASSEEVNQPQHF	TGTGCCAGCAGCGAGGAAGTCAATCAGCCCCAGCATTTT
TRBV9	many	-	TRBJ1-4	CASSVDPGTKSNEKLFF	TGTGCCAGCAGCGTCGACCCTGGGACAAAGAGTAATGAAAAACTGTTTTTT
TRBV7-2	few	TRBD1	TRBJ1-6	CASSPRDRGNGSPLHF	TGTGCCAGCAGCCCCCGGGACAGGGGTAATGGGTCACCCCTCCACTTT
TRBV9	-	TRBD1	TRBJ2-1	CASSPGQGQTYNEQFF	TGTGCCAGCAGCCCCGGACAGGGACAAACCTACAATGAGCAGTTCTTC
TRBV13	-	TRBD1	TRBJ1-1	CASQGEVNTEAFF	TGTGCCAGCCAGGGGGAGGTGAATACTGAAGCTTTCTTT
TRBV27	-	-	TRBJ1-5	CASSFRQGHQPQHF	TGTGCCAGCAGTTTCAGGCAGGGGCATCAGCCCCAGCATTTT
TRBV12-5	-	-	TRBJ1-2	CASGLDRQSSLNYGYTF	TGTGCTAGTGGTTTGGACAGACAGAGCTCCCTTAACTATGGCTACACCTTC